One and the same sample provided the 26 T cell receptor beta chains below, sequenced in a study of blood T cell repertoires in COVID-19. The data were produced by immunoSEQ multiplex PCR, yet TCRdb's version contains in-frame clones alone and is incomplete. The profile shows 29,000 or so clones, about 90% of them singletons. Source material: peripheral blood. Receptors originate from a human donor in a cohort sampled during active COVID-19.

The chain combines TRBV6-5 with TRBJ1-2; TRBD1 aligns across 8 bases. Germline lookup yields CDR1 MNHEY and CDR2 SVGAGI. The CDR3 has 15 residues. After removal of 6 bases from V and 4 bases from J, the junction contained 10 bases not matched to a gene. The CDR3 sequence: CASRDAGGGVYGYTF. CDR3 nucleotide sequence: TGTGCCAGCAGAGACGCAGGGGGCGGTGTCTATGGCTACACCTTC.

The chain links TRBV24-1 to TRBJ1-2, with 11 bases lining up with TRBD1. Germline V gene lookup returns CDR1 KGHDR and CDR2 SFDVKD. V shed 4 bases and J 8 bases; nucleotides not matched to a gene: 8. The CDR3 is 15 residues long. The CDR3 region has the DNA TGTGCCACCAGTGACGGACAGGGGGCTTGGGAGGGCTACACCTTC. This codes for CATSDGQGAWEGYTF.

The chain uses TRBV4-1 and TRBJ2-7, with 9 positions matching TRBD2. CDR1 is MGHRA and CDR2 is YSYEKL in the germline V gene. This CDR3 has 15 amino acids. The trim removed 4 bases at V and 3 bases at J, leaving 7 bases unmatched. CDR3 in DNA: TGCGCCAGCAGCCCGAGGACTAGCGCGTACTACGAGCAGTACTTC. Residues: CASSPRTSAYYEQYF.

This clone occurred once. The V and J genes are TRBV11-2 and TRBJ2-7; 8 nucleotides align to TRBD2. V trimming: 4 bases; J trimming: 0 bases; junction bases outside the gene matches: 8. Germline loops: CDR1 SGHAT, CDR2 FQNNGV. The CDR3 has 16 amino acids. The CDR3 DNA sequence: TGTGCCAGCAGCTGGATCAGCCGGGGGGGCTCCTACGAGCAGTACTTC. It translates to CASSWISRGGSYEQYF.

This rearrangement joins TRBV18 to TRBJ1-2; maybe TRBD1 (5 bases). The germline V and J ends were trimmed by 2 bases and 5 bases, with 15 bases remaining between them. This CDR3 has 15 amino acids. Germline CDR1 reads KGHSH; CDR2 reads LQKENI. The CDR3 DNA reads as TGTGCCAGCTCACCAAGTGAATCAGGGAAGTATGGCTACACCTTC. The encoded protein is CASSPSESGKYGYTF.

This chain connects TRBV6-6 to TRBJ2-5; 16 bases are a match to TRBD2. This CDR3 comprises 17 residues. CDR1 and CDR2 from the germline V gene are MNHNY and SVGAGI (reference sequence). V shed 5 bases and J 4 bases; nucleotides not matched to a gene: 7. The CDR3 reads CASSQGLAGGPRETQYF. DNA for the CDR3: TGTGCCAGCAGTCAGGGACTAGCGGGGGGGCCTAGAGAGACCCAGTACTTC.

In nucleotides, the CDR3 is TGTGCCAGCAGCTTAGTAGGTCTAGCGGGGGGGCTTGGAGATACGCAGTATTTT. Protein product: CASSLVGLAGGLGDTQYF. The chain has TRBV7-2 and TRBJ2-3; 12 nucleotides agree with TRBD2. V shed 1 base, J shed 5 bases, and the junction held 10 bases outside the gene matches. Germline lookup yields CDR1 SGHTA and CDR2 FQGNSA. The CDR3 covers 18 residues.

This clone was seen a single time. The CDR3 DNA sequence: TGTGCCAGCAGCCCCCAAGGAGGCAATCAGCCCCAGCATTTT. Translating it yields CASSPQGGNQPQHF. The V gene is TRBV7-9, the J gene TRBJ1-5; D ambiguous. V lost 5 bases to trimming and J lost 2 bases, with 10 bases between them. From germline, CDR1 is SEHNR and CDR2 FQNEAQ (reference sequence). The CDR3 totals 14 residues.

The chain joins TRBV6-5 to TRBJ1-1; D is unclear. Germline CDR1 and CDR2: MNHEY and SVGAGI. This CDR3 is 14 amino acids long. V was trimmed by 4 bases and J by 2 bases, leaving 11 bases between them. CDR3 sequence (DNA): TGTGCCAGCAGTTTCGGCACAGCAAACACTGAAGCTTTCTTT. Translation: CASSFGTANTEAFF.

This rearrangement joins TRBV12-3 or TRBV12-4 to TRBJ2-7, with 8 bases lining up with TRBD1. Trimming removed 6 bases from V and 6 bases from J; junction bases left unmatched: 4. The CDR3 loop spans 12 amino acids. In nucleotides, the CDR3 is TGTGCCAGCAGCTGGACAGGGAGCGAGCAGTACTTC. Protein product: CASSWTGSEQYF.

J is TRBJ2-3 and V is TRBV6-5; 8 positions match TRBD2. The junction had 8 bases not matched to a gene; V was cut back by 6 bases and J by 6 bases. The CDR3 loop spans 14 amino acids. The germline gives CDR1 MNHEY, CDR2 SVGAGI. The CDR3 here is CASRYGGAPDTQYF. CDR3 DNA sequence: TGTGCCAGCAGATACGGGGGGGCCCCGGATACGCAGTATTTT.

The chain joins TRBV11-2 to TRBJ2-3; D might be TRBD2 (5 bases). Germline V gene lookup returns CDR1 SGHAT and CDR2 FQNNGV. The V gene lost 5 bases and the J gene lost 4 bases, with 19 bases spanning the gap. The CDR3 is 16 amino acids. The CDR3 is CASSRLPQRWADTQYF. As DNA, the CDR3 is TGTGCCAGCAGCCGACTACCCCAGCGTTGGGCAGATACGCAGTATTTT.

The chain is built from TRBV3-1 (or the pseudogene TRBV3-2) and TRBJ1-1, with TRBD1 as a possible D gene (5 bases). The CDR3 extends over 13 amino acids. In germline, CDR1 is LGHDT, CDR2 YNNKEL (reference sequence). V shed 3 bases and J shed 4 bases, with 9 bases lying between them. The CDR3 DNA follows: TGTGCCAGCAGCCAGCAGGGTGCCACTGAAGCTTTCTTT. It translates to CASSQQGATEAFF.

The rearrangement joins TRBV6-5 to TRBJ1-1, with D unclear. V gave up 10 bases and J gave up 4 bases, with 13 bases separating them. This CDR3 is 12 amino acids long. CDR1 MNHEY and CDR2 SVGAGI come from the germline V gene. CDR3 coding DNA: TGTGCCACCTCGCGGGTAGGCACTGAAGCTTTCTTT. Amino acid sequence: CATSRVGTEAFF.

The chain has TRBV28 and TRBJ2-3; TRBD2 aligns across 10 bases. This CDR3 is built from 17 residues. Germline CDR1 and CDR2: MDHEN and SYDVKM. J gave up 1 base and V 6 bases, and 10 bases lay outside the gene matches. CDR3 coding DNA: TGTGCCAGCAGCCTCTGGGGGCTAGCGGGGGGCACAGATACGCAGTATTTT. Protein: CASSLWGLAGGTDTQYF.

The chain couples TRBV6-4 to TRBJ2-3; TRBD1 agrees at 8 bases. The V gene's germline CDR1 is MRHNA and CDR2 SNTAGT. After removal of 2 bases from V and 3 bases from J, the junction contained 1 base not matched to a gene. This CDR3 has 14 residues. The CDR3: CASSDGTGTDTQYF. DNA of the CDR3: TGTGCCAGCAGTGACGGGACAGGAACAGATACGCAGTATTTT.

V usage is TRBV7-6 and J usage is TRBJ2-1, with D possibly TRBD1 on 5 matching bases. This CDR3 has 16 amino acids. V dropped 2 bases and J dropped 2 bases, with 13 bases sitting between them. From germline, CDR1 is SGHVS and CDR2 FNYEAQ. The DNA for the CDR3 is TGTGCCAGCAGCTTATCTTCAGGGATTCCCTACAATGAGCAGTTCTTC. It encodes CASSLSSGIPYNEQFF.

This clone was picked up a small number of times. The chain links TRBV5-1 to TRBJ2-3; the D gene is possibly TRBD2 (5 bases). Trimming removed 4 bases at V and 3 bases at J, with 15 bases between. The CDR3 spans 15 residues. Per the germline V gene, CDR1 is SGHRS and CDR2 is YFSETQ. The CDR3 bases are TGCGCCAGCAGCCCTAGCTCCACCGCGACAGATACGCAGTATTTT. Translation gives CASSPSSTATDTQYF.

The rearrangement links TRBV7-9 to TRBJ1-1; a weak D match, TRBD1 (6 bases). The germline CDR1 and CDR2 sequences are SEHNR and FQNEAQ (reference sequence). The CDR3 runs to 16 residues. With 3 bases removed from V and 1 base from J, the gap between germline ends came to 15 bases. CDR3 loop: CASSFRVTGSNTEAFF. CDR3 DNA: TGTGCCAGCAGCTTTAGGGTGACAGGATCGAACACTGAAGCTTTCTTT.

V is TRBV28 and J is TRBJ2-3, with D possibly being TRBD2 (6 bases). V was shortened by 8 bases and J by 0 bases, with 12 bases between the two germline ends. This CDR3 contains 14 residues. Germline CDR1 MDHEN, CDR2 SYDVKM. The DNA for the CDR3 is TGTGCCAGCGGGACTTCCGGAAGCACAGATACGCAGTATTTT. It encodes CASGTSGSTDTQYF.

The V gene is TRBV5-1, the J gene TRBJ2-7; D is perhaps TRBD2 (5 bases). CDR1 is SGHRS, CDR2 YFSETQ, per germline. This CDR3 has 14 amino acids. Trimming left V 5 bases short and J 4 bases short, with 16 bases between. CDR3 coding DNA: TGCGCCAGCAGTTCGGCGGACGGGATGTACGAGCAGTACTTC. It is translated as CASSSADGMYEQYF. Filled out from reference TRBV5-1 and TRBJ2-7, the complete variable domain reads KAGVTQTPRYLIKTRGQQVTLSCSPISGHRSVSWYQQTPGQGLQFLFEYFSETQRNKGNFPGRFSGRQFSNSRSEMNVSTLELGDSALYLCASSSADGMYEQYFGPGTRLTVT.

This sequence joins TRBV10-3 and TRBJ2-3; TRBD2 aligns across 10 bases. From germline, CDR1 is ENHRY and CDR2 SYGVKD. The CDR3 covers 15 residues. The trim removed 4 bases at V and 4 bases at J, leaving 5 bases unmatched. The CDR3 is CAISVSSGGADTQYF. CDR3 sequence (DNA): TGTGCCATCAGTGTTTCTAGCGGGGGTGCAGATACGCAGTATTTT.

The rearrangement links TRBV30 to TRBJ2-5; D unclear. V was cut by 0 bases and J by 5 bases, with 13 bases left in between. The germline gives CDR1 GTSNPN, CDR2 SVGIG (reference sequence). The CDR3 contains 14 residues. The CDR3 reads CAWSVSGFGETQYF. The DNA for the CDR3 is TGTGCCTGGAGTGTCTCTGGGTTCGGGGAGACCCAGTACTTC.

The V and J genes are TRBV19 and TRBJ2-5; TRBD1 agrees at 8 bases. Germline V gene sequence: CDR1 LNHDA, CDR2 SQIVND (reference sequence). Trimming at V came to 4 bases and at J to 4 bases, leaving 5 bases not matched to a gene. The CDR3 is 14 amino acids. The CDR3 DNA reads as TGTGCCAGTAGTAAGGACAGGGTTGGAGAGACCCAGTACTTC. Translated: CASSKDRVGETQYF. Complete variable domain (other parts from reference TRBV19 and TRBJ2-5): DGGITQSPKYLFRKEGQNVTLSCEQNLNHDAMYWYRQDPGQGLRLIYYSQIVNDFQKGDIAEGYSVSREKKESFPLTVTSAQKNPTAFYLCASSKDRVGETQYFGPGTRLLVL.

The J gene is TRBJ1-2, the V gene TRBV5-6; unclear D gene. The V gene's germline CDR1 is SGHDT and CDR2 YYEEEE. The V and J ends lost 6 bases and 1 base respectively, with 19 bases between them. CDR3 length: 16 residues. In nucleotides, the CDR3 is TGTGCCAGCAATCCGCTTAAACGGCAGGTTAACTATGGCTACACCTTC. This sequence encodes CASNPLKRQVNYGYTF.

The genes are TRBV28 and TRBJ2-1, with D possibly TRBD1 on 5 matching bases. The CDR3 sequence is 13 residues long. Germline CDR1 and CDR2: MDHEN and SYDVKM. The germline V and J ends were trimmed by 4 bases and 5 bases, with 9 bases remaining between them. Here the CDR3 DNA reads TGTGCCAGCAGTTCCGGACACCACAATGAGCAGTTCTTC. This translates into CASSSGHHNEQFF.